The 5 T cell receptor beta chains reported below all come from one sample, sequenced in a study of identical twins. TCRdb reanalysed the 5' RACE reads using MiXCR and keeps one entry per CDR3 protein. The sample records hundreds of thousands of distinct CDR3 sequences, under 9% being singletons. Separately, the same data were catalogued under a study of yellow fever vaccine responses in identical twins.

The sequencing input was PBMCs. These receptors originate from a woman under 30 in good health.

This clonotype was picked up many times. V and J are TRBV5-1 and TRBJ2-1, with D tentatively TRBD2 (5 bases). The CDR3 has 13 residues. The germline gives CDR1 SGHRS, CDR2 YFSETQ. With 0 bases removed from V and 15 bases from J, the gap between germline ends came to 16 bases. The CDR3 spells CASSLAGYGVWFF. The CDR3 DNA follows: TGCGCCAGCAGCTTGGCTGGGTACGGGGTTTGGTTCTTC.

This clonotype came up a few times. The chain employs TRBV6-5 and TRBJ2-3; 10 bases fit TRBD2. Germline assignment: CDR1 MNHEY and CDR2 SVGAGI. The CDR3 loop spans 17 amino acids. Trimming removed 2 bases from V and 7 bases from J; junction bases left unmatched: 12. The CDR3 region is CASSYGLLAGEGNTQYF. In DNA, the CDR3 is TGTGCCAGCAGTTACGGATTGCTAGCGGGAGAGGGAAATACGCAGTATTTT.

This clonotype was detected once. The V gene is TRBV5-1, the J gene TRBJ2-7; maybe TRBD2 (5 bases). This CDR3 is built from 14 residues. From germline, CDR1 is SGHRS and CDR2 YFSETQ. The germline V and J ends were trimmed by 0 bases and 5 bases, with 12 bases remaining between them. CDR3 bases: TGCGCCAGCAGCTTGGGCGGGTACAAGGACGAGCAGTACTTC. This codes for CASSLGGYKDEQYF.

The chain uses TRBV20-1 and TRBJ2-1; 10 nucleotides match TRBD2. The CDR3 sequence is 14 residues long. Trimming removed 3 bases from V and 4 bases from J; junction bases left unmatched: 3. CDR1 is DFQATT and CDR2 is SNEGSKA in the germline V gene (reference sequence). In DNA, the CDR3 is TGCAGTGCTAGTTCTAGCGGGGGATACAATGAGCAGTTCTTC. Protein sequence: CSASSSGGYNEQFF.

This clonotype was seen ten or more times. V and J are TRBV25-1 and TRBJ2-3; D unresolved. The CDR3 runs to 16 residues. Germline assignment: CDR1 MGHDK and CDR2 SYGVNS. V was pared by 6 bases and J by 4 bases, with 20 bases between. CDR3: CASSSPATLWADTQYF. The DNA of the CDR3 is TGTGCCAGCAGCTCCCCGGCTACCCTGTGGGCAGATACGCAGTATTTT. Together with reference TRBV25-1 and TRBJ2-3, the CDR3 gives the full variable domain: EADIYQTPRYLVIGTGKKITLECSQTMGHDKMYWYQQDPGMELHLIHYSYGVNSTEKGDLSSESTVSRIRTEHFPLTLESARPSHTSQYLCASSSPATLWADTQYFGPGTRLTVL.